This section outlines one T cell receptor beta chain sequence together with its context. This sample was included in a study of cytomegalovirus exposure and HLA in healthy donors. V shed 5 bases and J 15 bases; nucleotides not matched to a gene: 8. The CDR3 extends over 12 amino acids. Germline-derived CDR1 and CDR2 are MDHEN and SYDVKM. The PCR contained 60 Vbeta and 13 Jbeta primers. Generated by immunoSEQ multiplex PCR, the TCRdb table keeps only in-frame clones and is missing some. The sample contains roughly 98,000 clones, approximately 74% of which appear only once. The rearrangement uses TRBV28 and TRBJ2-1, with 9 bases lining up with TRBD1. The clonotype originates from a female donor in good health and CMV-seropositive. Sequences were obtained from PBMCs. CDR3: CASSLRTGEMFF. CDR3 bases: TGTGCCAGCAGTCTAAGGACAGGGGAGATGTTCTTC.